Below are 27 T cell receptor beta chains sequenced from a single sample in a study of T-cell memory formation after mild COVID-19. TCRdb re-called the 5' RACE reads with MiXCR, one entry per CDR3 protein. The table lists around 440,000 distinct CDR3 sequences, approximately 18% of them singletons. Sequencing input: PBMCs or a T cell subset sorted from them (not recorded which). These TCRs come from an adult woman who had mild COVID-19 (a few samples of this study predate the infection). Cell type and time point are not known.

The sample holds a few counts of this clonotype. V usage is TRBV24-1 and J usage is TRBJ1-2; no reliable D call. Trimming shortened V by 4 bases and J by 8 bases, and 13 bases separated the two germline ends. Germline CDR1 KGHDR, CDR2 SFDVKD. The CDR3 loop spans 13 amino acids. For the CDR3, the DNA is TGTGCCACCAGTGACCAACCCGGCAGCGGCTACACCTTC. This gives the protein CATSDQPGSGYTF.

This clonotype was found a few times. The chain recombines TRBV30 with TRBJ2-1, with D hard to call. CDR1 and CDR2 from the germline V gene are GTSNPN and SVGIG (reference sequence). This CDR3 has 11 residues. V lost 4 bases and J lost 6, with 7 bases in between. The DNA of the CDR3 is TGTGCCTGGACACGCGGCAATGAGCAGTTCTTC. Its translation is CAWTRGNEQFF.

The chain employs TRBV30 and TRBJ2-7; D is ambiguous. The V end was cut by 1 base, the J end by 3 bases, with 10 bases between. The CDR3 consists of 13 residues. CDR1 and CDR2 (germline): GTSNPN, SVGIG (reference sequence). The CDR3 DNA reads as TGTGCCTGGAGTGGGCTCCTCCTCTACGAGCAGTACTTC. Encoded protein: CAWSGLLLYEQYF.

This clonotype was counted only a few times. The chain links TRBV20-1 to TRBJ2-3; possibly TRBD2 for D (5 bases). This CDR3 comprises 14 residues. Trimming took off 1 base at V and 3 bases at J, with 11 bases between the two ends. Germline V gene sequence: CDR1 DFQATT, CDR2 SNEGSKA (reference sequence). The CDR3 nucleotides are TGCAGTGCTAGAGTTTTTCGCGGGACAGATACGCAGTATTTT. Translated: CSARVFRGTDTQYF.

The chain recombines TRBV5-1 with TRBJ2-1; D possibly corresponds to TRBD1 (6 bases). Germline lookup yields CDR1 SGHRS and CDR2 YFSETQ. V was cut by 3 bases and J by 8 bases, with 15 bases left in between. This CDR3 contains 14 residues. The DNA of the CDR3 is TGCGCCAGCAGCTCCGGACAGTTTCAGGATGAGCAGTTCTTC. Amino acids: CASSSGQFQDEQFF.

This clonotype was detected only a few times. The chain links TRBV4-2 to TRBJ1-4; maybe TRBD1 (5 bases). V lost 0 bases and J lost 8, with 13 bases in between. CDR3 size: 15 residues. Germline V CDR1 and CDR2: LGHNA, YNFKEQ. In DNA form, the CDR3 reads TGTGCCAGCAGCCAAGACCCGCAGGGATTGGAAAAACTGTTTTTT. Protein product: CASSQDPQGLEKLFF.

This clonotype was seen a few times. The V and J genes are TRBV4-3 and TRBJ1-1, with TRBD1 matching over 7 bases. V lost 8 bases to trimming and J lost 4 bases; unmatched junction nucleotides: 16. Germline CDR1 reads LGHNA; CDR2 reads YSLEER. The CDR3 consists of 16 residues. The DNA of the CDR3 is TGCGCCAGCTCCACTGACCCGGGACAGTCCCGCACTGAAGCTTTCTTT. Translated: CASSTDPGQSRTEAFF.

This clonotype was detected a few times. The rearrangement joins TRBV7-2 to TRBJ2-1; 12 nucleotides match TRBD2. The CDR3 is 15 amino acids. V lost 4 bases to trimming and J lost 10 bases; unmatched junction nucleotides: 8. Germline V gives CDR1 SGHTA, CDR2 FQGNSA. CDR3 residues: CASSSRTSGKWEQFF. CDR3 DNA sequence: TGTGCCAGCAGCTCCCGGACTAGCGGGAAGTGGGAGCAGTTCTTC. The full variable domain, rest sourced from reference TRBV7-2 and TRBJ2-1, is GAGVSQSPSNKVTEKGKDVELRCDPISGHTALYWYRQSLGQGLEFLIYFQGNSAPDKSGLPSDRFSAERTGGSVSTLTIQRTQQEDSAVYLCASSSRTSGKWEQFFGPGTRLTVL.

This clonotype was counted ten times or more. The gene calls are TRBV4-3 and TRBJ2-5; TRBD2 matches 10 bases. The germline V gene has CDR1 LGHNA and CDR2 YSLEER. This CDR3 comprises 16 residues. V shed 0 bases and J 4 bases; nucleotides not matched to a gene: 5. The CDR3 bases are TGCGCCAGCAGCCAAGATGCGCGGACTAGCGGAGAGACCCAGTACTTC. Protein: CASSQDARTSGETQYF.

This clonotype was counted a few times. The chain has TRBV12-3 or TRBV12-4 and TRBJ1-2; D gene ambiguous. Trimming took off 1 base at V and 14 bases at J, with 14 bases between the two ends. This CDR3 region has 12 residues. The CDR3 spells CASSLDGYVETF. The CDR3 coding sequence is TGTGCCAGCAGTTTAGATGGTTATGTGGAAACCTTC.

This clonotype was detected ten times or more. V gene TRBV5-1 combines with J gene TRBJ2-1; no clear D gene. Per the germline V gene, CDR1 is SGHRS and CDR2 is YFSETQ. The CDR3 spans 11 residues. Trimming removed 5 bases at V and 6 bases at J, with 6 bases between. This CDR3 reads CASRLTNEQFF. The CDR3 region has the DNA TGCGCCAGCAGGCTTACCAATGAGCAGTTCTTC.

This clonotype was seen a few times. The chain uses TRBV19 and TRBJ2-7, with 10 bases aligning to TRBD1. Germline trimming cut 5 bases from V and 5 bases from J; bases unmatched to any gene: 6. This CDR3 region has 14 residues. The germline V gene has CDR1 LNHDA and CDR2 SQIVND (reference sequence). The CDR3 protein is CASSARQGADEQYF. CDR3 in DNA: TGTGCCAGTAGTGCGAGACAGGGGGCGGACGAGCAGTACTTC. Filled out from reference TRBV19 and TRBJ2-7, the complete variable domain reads DGGITQSPKYLFRKEGQNVTLSCEQNLNHDAMYWYRQDPGQGLRLIYYSQIVNDFQKGDIAEGYSVSREKKESFPLTVTSAQKNPTAFYLCASSARQGADEQYFGPGTRLTVT.

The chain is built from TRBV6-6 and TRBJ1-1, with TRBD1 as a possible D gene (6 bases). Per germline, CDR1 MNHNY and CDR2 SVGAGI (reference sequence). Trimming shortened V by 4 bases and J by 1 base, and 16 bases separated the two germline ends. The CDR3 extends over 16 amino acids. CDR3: CASSSPTGTKNTEAFF. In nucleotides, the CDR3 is TGTGCCAGCAGTTCTCCTACCGGGACAAAGAACACTGAAGCTTTCTTT.

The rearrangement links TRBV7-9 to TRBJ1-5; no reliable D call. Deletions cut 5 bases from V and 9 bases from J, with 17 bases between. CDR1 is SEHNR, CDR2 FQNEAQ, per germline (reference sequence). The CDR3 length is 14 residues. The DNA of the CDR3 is TGTGCCAGCAGCCCGGGTGGCAGTGTATGGCCCCAGCATTTT. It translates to CASSPGGSVWPQHF. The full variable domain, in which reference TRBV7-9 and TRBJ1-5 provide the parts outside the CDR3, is DTGVSQNPRHKITKRGQNVTFRCDPISEHNRLYWYRQTLGQGPEFLTYFQNEAQLEKSRLLSDRFSAERPKGSFSTLEIQRTEQGDSAMYLCASSPGGSVWPQHFGDGTRLSIL.

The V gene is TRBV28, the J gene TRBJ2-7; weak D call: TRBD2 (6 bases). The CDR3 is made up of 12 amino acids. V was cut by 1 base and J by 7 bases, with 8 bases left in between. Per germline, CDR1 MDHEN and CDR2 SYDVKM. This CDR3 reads CASSLSGLEQYF. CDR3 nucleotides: TGTGCCAGCAGTTTATCCGGACTAGAGCAGTACTTC.

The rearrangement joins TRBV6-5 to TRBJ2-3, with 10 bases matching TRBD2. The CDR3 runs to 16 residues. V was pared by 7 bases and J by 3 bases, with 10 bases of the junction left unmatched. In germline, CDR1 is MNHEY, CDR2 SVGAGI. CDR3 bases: TGTGCCAGCACCCCCTCCGGACTAGCGGCTACAGATACGCAGTATTTT. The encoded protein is CASTPSGLAATDTQYF.

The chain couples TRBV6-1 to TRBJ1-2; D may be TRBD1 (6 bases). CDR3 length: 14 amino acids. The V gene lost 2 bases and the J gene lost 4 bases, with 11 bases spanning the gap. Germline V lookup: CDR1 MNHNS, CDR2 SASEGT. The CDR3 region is CASSETDRSYGYTF. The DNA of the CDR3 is TGTGCCAGCAGTGAAACGGACAGATCCTATGGCTACACCTTC.

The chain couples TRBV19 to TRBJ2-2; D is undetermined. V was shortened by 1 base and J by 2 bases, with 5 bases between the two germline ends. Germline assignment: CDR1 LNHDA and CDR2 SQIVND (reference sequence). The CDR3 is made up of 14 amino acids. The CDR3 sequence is CASSIVYNTGELFF. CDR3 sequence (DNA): TGTGCCAGTAGTATAGTTTACAACACCGGGGAGCTGTTTTTT.

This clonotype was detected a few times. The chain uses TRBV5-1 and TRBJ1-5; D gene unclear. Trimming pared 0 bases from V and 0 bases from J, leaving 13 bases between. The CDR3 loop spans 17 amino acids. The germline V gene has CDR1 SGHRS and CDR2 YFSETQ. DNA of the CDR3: TGCGCCAGCAGCTTGGCCGGCAGACCTCTTAGCAATCAGCCCCAGCATTTT. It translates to CASSLAGRPLSNQPQHF.

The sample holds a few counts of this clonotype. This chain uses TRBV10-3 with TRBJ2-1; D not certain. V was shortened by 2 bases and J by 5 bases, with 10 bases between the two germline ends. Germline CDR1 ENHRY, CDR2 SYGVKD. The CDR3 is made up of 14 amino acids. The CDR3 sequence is CAISERVPDNEQFF. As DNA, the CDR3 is TGTGCCATCAGTGAGAGGGTGCCGGACAATGAGCAGTTCTTC.

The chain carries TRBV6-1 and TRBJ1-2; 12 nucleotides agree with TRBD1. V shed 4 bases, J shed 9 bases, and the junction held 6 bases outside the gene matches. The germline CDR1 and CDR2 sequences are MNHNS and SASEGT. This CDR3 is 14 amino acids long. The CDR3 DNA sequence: TGTGCCAGCAGTGGGGGACAGGGGGCATTTCGCTACACCTTC. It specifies CASSGGQGAFRYTF.

CDR3 sequence reads: CASSYLRPGQGVSNSPLHF. CDR3 sequence (DNA): TGTGCCAGCAGTTACTTAAGACCGGGACAGGGGGTGAGTAATTCACCCCTCCACTTT. The chain is built from TRBV6-2 or TRBV6-3 and TRBJ1-6; 11 bases are a match to TRBD1. Germline V gives CDR1 MNHEY, CDR2 SVGEGT. The CDR3 spans 19 residues. V was pared by 1 base and J by 6 bases, with 11 bases of the junction left unmatched.

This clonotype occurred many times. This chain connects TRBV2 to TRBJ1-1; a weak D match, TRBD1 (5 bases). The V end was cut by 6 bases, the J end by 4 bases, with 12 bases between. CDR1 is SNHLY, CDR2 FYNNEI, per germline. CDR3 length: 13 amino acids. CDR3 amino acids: CASSRGEGTEAFF. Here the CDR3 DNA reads TGTGCCAGCAGCCGAGGGGAAGGCACTGAAGCTTTCTTT.

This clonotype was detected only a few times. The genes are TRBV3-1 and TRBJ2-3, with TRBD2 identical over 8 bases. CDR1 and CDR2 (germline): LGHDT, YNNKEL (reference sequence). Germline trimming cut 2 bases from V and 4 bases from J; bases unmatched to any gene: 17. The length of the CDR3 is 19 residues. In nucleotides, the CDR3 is TGTGCCAGCAGCCAATATTTATTCGGAGCGGGAGCGTTCCCAGATACGCAGTATTTT. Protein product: CASSQYLFGAGAFPDTQYF.

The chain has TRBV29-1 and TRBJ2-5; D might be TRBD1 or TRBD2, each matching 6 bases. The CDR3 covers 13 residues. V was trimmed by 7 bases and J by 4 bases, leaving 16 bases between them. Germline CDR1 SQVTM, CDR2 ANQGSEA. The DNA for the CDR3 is TGCAGCGGAATAGGGGGGTTCGGAGAGACCCAGTACTTC. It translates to CSGIGGFGETQYF.

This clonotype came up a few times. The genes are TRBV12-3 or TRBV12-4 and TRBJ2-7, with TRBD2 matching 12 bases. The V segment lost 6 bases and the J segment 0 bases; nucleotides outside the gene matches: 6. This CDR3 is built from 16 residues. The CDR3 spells CASSQGLAGVSYEQYF. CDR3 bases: TGTGCCAGCAGCCAGGGACTAGCGGGCGTCTCCTACGAGCAGTACTTC.

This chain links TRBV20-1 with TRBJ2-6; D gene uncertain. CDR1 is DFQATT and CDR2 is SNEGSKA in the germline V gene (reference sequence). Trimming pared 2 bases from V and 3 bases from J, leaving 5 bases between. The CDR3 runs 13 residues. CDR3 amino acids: CSARKLGANVLTF. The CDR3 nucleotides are TGCAGTGCTAGAAAGCTTGGGGCCAACGTCCTGACTTTC.